This TCR beta chain is drawn from a study of T cells in Graves' hyperthyroidism and ophthalmopathy. Researchers amplified the TCR beta CDR3 regions from RNA transcripts. The HTBI primer set served for first-round RT-PCR of the TCR CDR3. MiXCR, applied by TCRdb to the multiplex PCR reads, yields one record per CDR3 protein. The sample comprises some 720,000 distinct CDR3 sequences, about 17% of which are singletons, and roughly 8% rests with the top ten. This clonotype has at least ten counts. The CDR3 is 13 amino acids. V lost 7 bases, J lost 2 bases, and 5 bases stayed unmatched. CDR1 is MDHEN, CDR2 SYDVKM, per germline.

This sequence joins TRBV28 and TRBJ2-7, with 7 bases aligning to TRBD1. The TCR originated in a man aged 18 to 35 with Graves' hyperthyroidism. Sequencing input: blood. The CDR3 is CASTPGQTYEQYF. In DNA, the CDR3 is TGTGCCAGCACCCCGGGACAGACCTACGAGCAGTACTTC. The full variable domain, its missing parts supplied by reference TRBV28 and TRBJ2-7, is DVKVTQSSRYLVKRTGEKVFLECVQDMDHENMFWYRQDPGLGLRLIYFSYDVKMKEKGDIPEGYSVSREKKERFSLILESASTNQTSMYLCASTPGQTYEQYFGPGTRLTVT.